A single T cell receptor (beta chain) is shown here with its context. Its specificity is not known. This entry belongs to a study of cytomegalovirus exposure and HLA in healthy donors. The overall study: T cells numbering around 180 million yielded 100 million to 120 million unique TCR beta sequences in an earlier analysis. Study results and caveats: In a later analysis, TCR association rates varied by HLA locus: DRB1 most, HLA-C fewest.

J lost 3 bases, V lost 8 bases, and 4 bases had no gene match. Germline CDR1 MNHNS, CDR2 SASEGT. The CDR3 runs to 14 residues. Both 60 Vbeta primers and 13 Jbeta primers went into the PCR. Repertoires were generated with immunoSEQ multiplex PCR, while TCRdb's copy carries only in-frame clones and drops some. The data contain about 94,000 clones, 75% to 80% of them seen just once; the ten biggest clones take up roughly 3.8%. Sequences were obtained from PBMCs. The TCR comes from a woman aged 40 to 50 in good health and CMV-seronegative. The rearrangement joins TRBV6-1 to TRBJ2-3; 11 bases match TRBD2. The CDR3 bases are TGTGCCAGCCAGCCTAGCGGGGGGACAGATACGCAGTATTTT. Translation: CASQPSGGTDTQYF.